These T cell receptor beta chains were read from a single sample in a study of T-cell memory formation after mild COVID-19. Using its own MiXCR run on the 5' RACE reads, TCRdb lists one record per CDR3 protein. The table shows around 250,000 distinct CDR3 sequences, with approximately 15% occurring only once. Sequenced: PBMCs or a T cell subset sorted from them (not recorded which). The receptors were gathered from an adult woman who had mild COVID-19 (a few samples of this study predate the infection). Cell type and time point are not known. The CDR3 runs from the conserved cysteine through the conserved F or W. Fields, in order: J gene, V gene, D gene, clone size, CDR3 DNA, CDR3 protein. A D gene is named only where the DNA matches it firmly. Clone size, where shown, is once, few, many, or a class for clones that have expanded.

TRBJ2-6	TRBV6-6	-	-	TGTGCCAGCAGTACGCCGGCCAAAATCTCTGGGGCCAACGTCCTGACTTTC	CASSTPAKISGANVLTF
TRBJ2-5	TRBV5-1	TRBD1	-	TGCGCCAGCAGCACGGGACAGAGTAAAGAGACCCAGTACTTC	CASSTGQSKETQYF
TRBJ1-1	TRBV10-3	-	few	TGTGCCATCAGGGATACATTGGCTGAAGCTTTCTTT	CAIRDTLAEAFF
TRBJ1-1	TRBV10-2	-	few	TGCGCCAGCAGTGATTGGGGGACTGAAGCTTTCTTT	CASSDWGTEAFF
TRBJ1-1	TRBV12-5	-	-	TGTGCTAGTGGCCACACAGCTAACACTGAAGCTTTCTTT	CASGHTANTEAFF
TRBJ2-4	TRBV12-3/TRBV12-4	TRBD2	many	TGTGCCAGCACCCAGGGAGGGATTCTAGCCAAAAACATTCAGTACTTC	CASTQGGILAKNIQYF
TRBJ2-1	TRBV12-3/TRBV12-4	-	few	TGTGCCAGCAGTTGGACAGCAAAGTCCTACAATGAGCAGTTCTTC	CASSWTAKSYNEQFF
TRBJ2-7	TRBV7-2	-	-	TGTGCCAGCAGCAATCAGGGGGGTCCCTACGAGCAGTATTTC	CASSNQGGPYEQYF
TRBJ1-2	TRBV27	-	few	TGTGCCAGCAGTTCAGCGCGAGGTAGCTATGGCTACACCTTC	CASSSARGSYGYTF
TRBJ2-5	TRBV6-5	-	few	TGTGCCAGCAGCCGGGCGAAGGGACGGACCCAAGAGACCCAGTACTTC	CASSRAKGRTQETQYF
TRBJ2-2	TRBV20-1	-	few	TGCAGTGCTAGAGACGAGGGGTTCACATACACCGGGGAGCTGTTTTTT	CSARDEGFTYTGELFF
TRBJ2-5	TRBV7-3	-	few	TGTGCCAGCAGCCTCCCAGGTCAAGAGACCCAGTACTTC	CASSLPGQETQYF
TRBJ2-7	TRBV12-3/TRBV12-4	TRBD1	-	TGTGCCAGCAGTCTCACAGGGGGCGCCTCCTACGAGCAGTACTTC	CASSLTGGASYEQYF
TRBJ2-1	TRBV9	TRBD2	few	TGTGCCAGCAGCGTAGTCGGGAGGGCTTACAATGAGCAGTTCTTC	CASSVVGRAYNEQFF
TRBJ1-6	TRBV7-9	-	many	TGTGCCAGCAGCTTAGCGGGGGGAAGGGACTCACCCCTCCACTTT	CASSLAGGRDSPLHF
TRBJ2-5	TRBV6-5	TRBD1	-	TGTGCCAGCAGTTACAGGGGACAGAGAGGGGAGACCCAGTACTTC	CASSYRGQRGETQYF
TRBJ2-2	TRBV20-1	TRBD2	-	TGCAGTGCTAGAGCCTCGGGACTAGCGGCCAACACCGGGGAGCTGTTTTTT	CSARASGLAANTGELFF
TRBJ2-3	TRBV4-2	TRBD2	-	TGTGCCAGCAGCCCTCCGGGAGGGCGCACAGATACGCAGTATTTT	CASSPPGGRTDTQYF